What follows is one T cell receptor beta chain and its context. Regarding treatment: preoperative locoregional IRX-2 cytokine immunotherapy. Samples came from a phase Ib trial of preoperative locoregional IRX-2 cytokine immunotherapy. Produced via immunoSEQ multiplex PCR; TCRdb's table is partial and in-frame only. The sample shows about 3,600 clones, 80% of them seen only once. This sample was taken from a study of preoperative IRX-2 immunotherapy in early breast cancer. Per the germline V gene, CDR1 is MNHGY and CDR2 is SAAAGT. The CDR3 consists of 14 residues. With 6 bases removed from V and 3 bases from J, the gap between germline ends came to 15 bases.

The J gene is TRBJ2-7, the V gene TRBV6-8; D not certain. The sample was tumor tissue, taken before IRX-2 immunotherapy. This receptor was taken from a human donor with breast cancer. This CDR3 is CASRPGSLYYEQYF. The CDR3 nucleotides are TGTGCCAGCAGGCCCGGGTCCTTATACTACGAGCAGTACTTC.